These 31 T cell receptor beta chains originate from one sample sequenced in a study of beta chain features in type 1 diabetes. General study points: A moderate, significant TCRB CDR3 shortening appeared in type 1 diabetes across four CD4+ subsets.

The authors reverse transcribed all of the isolated RNA, so sequencing captured expressed TCRB transcripts. The method was immunoSEQ multiplex PCR; TCRdb's version includes in-frame clones alone and lacks a portion of them. The sample yields roughly 400,000 clones, roughly a tenth seen once. No antigen is known for these receptors. The sequenced sample was central memory CD4+ T cells from blood. Receptors originate from a man aged 25-40 years with type 1 diabetes.

V gene TRBV4-2 combines with J gene TRBJ1-5, with 8 nucleotides matching TRBD1. The V and J ends lost 1 base and 4 bases, in that order; junction bases with no gene match: 3. CDR3 length: 15 amino acids. CDR1 is LGHNA, CDR2 YNFKEQ, per germline. The DNA for the CDR3 is TGTGCCAGCAGCCAAGTAACAGGGGGTAATCAGCCCCAGCATTTT. Translating gives CASSQVTGGNQPQHF.

There are a few counts of this clone. Here the CDR3 reads CASSSPGRGSIYSYEQYF. The CDR3 nucleotides are TGTGCCAGCAGCTCCCCTGGCAGGGGCAGTATTTACTCCTACGAGCAGTACTTC. The chain employs TRBV11-2 and TRBJ2-7; TRBD1 might be the D (6 bases). V lost 4 bases, J lost 0 bases, and 22 bases lay in between. CDR1 and CDR2 from the germline V gene are SGHAT and FQNNGV. The CDR3 is 18 amino acids.

This clone came up a few times. This sequence joins TRBV19 and TRBJ1-5; the D is unclear. Trimming stripped 3 bases from V and 0 bases from J, with 9 bases between. This CDR3 contains 15 residues. The germline V gene has CDR1 LNHDA and CDR2 SQIVND (reference sequence). CDR3 nucleotides: TGTGCCAGTAGTATCTTTCCGTATAGCAATCAGCCCCAGCATTTT. Translation: CASSIFPYSNQPQHF.

CDR3 DNA sequence: TGTGCCAGCGGCCGAGGATTTGAGGACAGCTCCTACGAGCAGTACTTC. It yields the protein CASGRGFEDSSYEQYF. This rearrangement joins TRBV5-4 to TRBJ2-7; D is possibly TRBD1 (6 bases). This CDR3 contains 16 residues. The V and J ends lost 7 bases and 0 bases respectively, with 20 bases between them. Germline-derived CDR1 and CDR2 are SGHNT and YYREEE (reference sequence).

This clone came up a few times. The same CDR3 also results from other DNA sequences found in this sample. The chain employs TRBV6-6 and TRBJ1-3; the D is unclear. Germline-derived CDR1 and CDR2 are MNHNY and SVGAGI (reference sequence). The ends were cut back, 2 bases at V and 0 bases at J, with 2 bases in the middle. The CDR3 is 13 residues long. The CDR3 bases are TGTGCCAGCAGTTACGGCTCTGGAAACACCATATATTTT. Translation gives CASSYGSGNTIYF.

This clone has only a few counts. This CDR3 is CASSLAGRTDTQYF. The CDR3 DNA reads TGTGCCAGCAGCTTGGCGGGACGCACAGATACGCAGTATTTT. The chain combines TRBV5-4 with TRBJ2-3; D possibly uses TRBD1 or TRBD2 (5 bases each). Germline-derived CDR1 and CDR2 are SGHNT and YYREEE (reference sequence). This CDR3 has 14 amino acids. The V gene lost 0 bases and the J gene lost 1 base, with 6 bases spanning the gap.

This clone was observed a handful of times. The rearrangement links TRBV6-6 to TRBJ2-5; 11 positions agree with TRBD1. TRBJ2-7 matches the DNA end more closely, so the J call is doubtful. In germline, CDR1 is MNHNY, CDR2 SVGAGI (reference sequence). The CDR3 has 13 amino acids. The CDR3 spells CASSPGTGGEQYF. CDR3 DNA: TGTGCCAGCAGTCCCGGGACAGGGGGCGAGCAGTACTTC.

In this sample, this clone turned up a few times. The chain combines TRBV4-2 with TRBJ2-7; TRBD1 matches 8 bases. CDR1 and CDR2 (germline): LGHNA, YNFKEQ. The CDR3 is made up of 13 amino acids. The J segment lost 4 bases and the V segment lost 3 bases, leaving 2 bases of the junction unmatched. The CDR3 loop reads CASSHRQGYEQYF. CDR3 DNA sequence: TGTGCCAGCAGCCACCGACAGGGGTACGAGCAGTACTTC.

The chain has TRBV19 and TRBJ2-7; 7 nucleotides match TRBD1. The CDR3 runs to 14 residues. V trimming: 5 bases; J trimming: 2 bases; junction bases outside the gene matches: 6. Germline lookup yields CDR1 LNHDA and CDR2 SQIVND (reference sequence). The CDR3 sequence is CASSADRTTYEQYF. As DNA, the CDR3 is TGTGCCAGTAGTGCGGACAGGACCACCTACGAGCAGTACTTC.

This clone showed up many times. The gene calls are TRBV18 and TRBJ1-3; D call uncertain. CDR3 length equals 14 residues. V was trimmed by 3 bases and J by 2 bases, leaving 8 bases between them. Germline assignment: CDR1 KGHSH and CDR2 LQKENI. The CDR3 region has the DNA TGTGCCAGCTCACCGGACCGCGCTGGAAACACCATATATTTT. The encoded protein is CASSPDRAGNTIYF.

The chain links TRBV27 to TRBJ2-7; 10 bases are a match to TRBD1. The CDR3 is 13 residues long. Germline V gives CDR1 MNHEY, CDR2 SMNVEV (reference sequence). V lost 7 bases to trimming and J lost 4 bases; unmatched junction nucleotides: 4. The DNA for the CDR3 is TGTGCCAGCACCCCGGGACAGGGGTACGAGCAGTACTTC. Translation gives CASTPGQGYEQYF.

V and J are TRBV5-4 and TRBJ1-5, with a tentative D call TRBD1 (5 bases). The germline V gene has CDR1 SGHNT and CDR2 YYREEE (reference sequence). The CDR3 is 16 amino acids. V was shortened by 3 bases and J by 4 bases, with 17 bases between the two germline ends. CDR3 nucleotide sequence: TGTGCCAGCAGCTGGTGGGACGCCGGCGGGAATCAGCCCCAGCATTTT. Its protein is CASSWWDAGGNQPQHF. The whole variable domain, remainder taken from reference TRBV5-4 and TRBJ1-5, is ETGVTQSPTHLIKTRGQQVTLRCSSQSGHNTVSWYQQALGQGPQFIFQYYREEENGRGNFPPRFSGLQFPNYSSELNVNALELDDSALYLCASSWWDAGGNQPQHFGDGTRLSIL.

This clone was detected a few times. CDR3 nucleotide sequence: TGTGCCAGCAGTTTAGCGGGCTTGCAAGAGACCCAGTACTTC. Translated: CASSLAGLQETQYF. This chain joins TRBV27 and TRBJ2-5, with a weak D call TRBD2 (5 bases). CDR1 is MNHEY and CDR2 is SMNVEV in the germline V gene (reference sequence). This CDR3 comprises 14 residues. The V gene lost 2 bases and the J gene lost 2 bases, with 9 bases spanning the gap.

The chain joins TRBV11-2 to TRBJ2-3; 12 bases agree with TRBD2. Losses at the gene ends were 3 bases for V and 5 bases for J; bases not matched to a gene: 3. The CDR3 consists of 15 residues. Germline values: CDR1 SGHAT, CDR2 FQNNGV. The CDR3 protein is CASSFLAGGGDTQYF. The CDR3 DNA reads TGTGCCAGCAGCTTTCTAGCGGGAGGGGGAGATACGCAGTATTTT.

In its sample, this clone was seen a few times. The chain couples TRBV7-2 to TRBJ2-3, with TRBD2 matching over 8 bases. Looked up from germline, CDR1 is SGHTA and CDR2 is FQGNSA. Trimming at V came to 4 bases and at J to 3 bases, leaving 3 bases not matched to a gene. The CDR3 is 14 residues long. The CDR3 DNA reads TGTGCCAGCAGCTCGGGACTAGATACAGATACGCAGTATTTT. This translates into CASSSGLDTDTQYF.

This clone was recorded a few times. A junction end diverges from the germline sequence, so it may reflect a read error. V gene TRBV5-4 combines with J gene TRBJ1-5; D is unclear. The CDR3 runs to 17 residues. CDR1 and CDR2 (germline): SGHNT, YYREEE (reference sequence). The CDR3 DNA follows: TGCGCCAGCAGCCAAGATGGAAGAGGCGGTAGCAATCAGCCCCAGCATTTT. It is translated as CASSQDGRGGSNQPQHF.

This clone was picked up many times. The V and J genes are TRBV5-1 and TRBJ2-5; 10 bases are a match to TRBD1. J lost 5 bases, V lost 3 bases, and 10 bases had no gene match. This CDR3 has 16 amino acids. The germline V gene encodes CDR1 SGHRS and CDR2 YFSETQ. The CDR3 reads CASSSGTGASGETQYF. The CDR3 DNA follows: TGCGCCAGCAGCTCCGGGACAGGGGCCTCCGGGGAGACCCAGTACTTC.

This clone was observed a handful of times. This chain uses TRBV4-2 with TRBJ2-5; D is possibly TRBD2 (5 bases). Trimming took off 0 bases at V and 2 bases at J, with 7 bases between the two ends. The CDR3 runs to 14 residues. CDR1 is LGHNA, CDR2 YNFKEQ, per germline. The CDR3 sequence is CASSQELAQETQYF. In nucleotides, the CDR3 is TGTGCCAGCAGCCAAGAATTAGCGCAAGAGACCCAGTACTTC.

This clone was found a few times. J is TRBJ2-1 and V is TRBV20-1; no firm D call. Germline V lookup: CDR1 DFQATT, CDR2 SNEGSKA (reference sequence). The V end lost 6 bases, the J end lost 8 bases, and 8 bases lay between the germline ends. This CDR3 comprises 10 residues. Here the CDR3 DNA reads TGCAGTGCCCGGACCGATGAGCAGTTCTTC. Protein product: CSARTDEQFF.

This rearrangement joins TRBV6-5 to TRBJ2-7; a weak D match, TRBD1 (5 bases). V was cut by 4 bases and J by 1 base, with 8 bases left in between. This CDR3 spans 13 amino acids. CDR1 is MNHEY and CDR2 is SVGAGI in the germline V gene. CDR3: CASSFDRSYEQYF. CDR3 nucleotides: TGTGCCAGCAGTTTCGACAGATCCTACGAGCAGTACTTC.

The chain has TRBV30 and TRBJ2-4; TRBD1 is a possible D gene (8 bases). The germline V gene has CDR1 GTSNPN and CDR2 SVGIG (reference sequence). V shed 2 bases and J shed 0 bases, with 26 bases lying between them. The length of the CDR3 is 20 residues. The CDR3 here is CAWSPTLEDRAGVAKNIQYF. The CDR3 DNA is TGTGCCTGGAGTCCCACCCTCGAGGACAGGGCGGGGGTAGCCAAAAACATTCAGTACTTC. The whole variable domain, remainder taken from reference TRBV30 and TRBJ2-4, is SQTIHQWPATLVQPVGSPLSLECTVEGTSNPNLYWYRQAAGRGLQLLFYSVGIGQISSEVPQNLSASRPQDRQFILSSKKLLLSDSGFYLCAWSPTLEDRAGVAKNIQYFGAGTRLSVL.

This rearrangement joins TRBV6-5 to TRBJ1-2; D gene unclear. Trimming removed 10 bases at V and 1 base at J, with 19 bases between. The length of the CDR3 is 15 residues. Germline CDR1 MNHEY, CDR2 SVGAGI. The CDR3 is CATEIAGGSNYGYTF. The CDR3 bases are TGTGCCACCGAGATTGCCGGCGGCAGTAACTATGGCTACACCTTC.

V gene TRBV27 combines with J gene TRBJ2-7; D may be TRBD1 or TRBD2 (5 bases each). Per germline, CDR1 MNHEY and CDR2 SMNVEV (reference sequence). The CDR3 contains 13 residues. Trimming stripped 8 bases from V and 4 bases from J, with 15 bases between. CDR3 DNA sequence: TGTGCCAGCCGGGACCATTCGCGGTACGAGCAGTACTTC. It yields the protein CASRDHSRYEQYF.

The chain uses TRBV5-1 and TRBJ2-1, with a possible D match to TRBD2 (6 bases). CDR1 SGHRS and CDR2 YFSETQ come from the germline V gene. The CDR3 sequence is 15 residues long. V lost 2 bases to trimming and J lost 4 bases, with 13 bases between them. CDR3 sequence reads: CASSLGGTMYNEQFF. The CDR3 nucleotides are TGCGCCAGCAGCTTAGGCGGGACCATGTACAATGAGCAGTTCTTC.

This clone came up a few times. The V and J genes are TRBV4-1 and TRBJ2-7; D is unresolved. This CDR3 is built from 15 residues. Germline CDR1 is MGHRA and CDR2 is YSYEKL. V lost 5 bases and J 0 bases, leaving 14 bases between the germline ends. This CDR3 is CASSFITMSSYEQYF. CDR3 nucleotide sequence: TGCGCCAGCAGCTTCATCACCATGAGCTCCTACGAGCAGTACTTC.

This chain uses TRBV6-5 with TRBJ2-3, with D maybe TRBD1 (6 bases). This CDR3 comprises 14 residues. Trimming left V 2 bases short and J 4 bases short, with 10 bases between. Germline assignment: CDR1 MNHEY and CDR2 SVGAGI. For the CDR3, the DNA is TGTGCCAGCAGTTACGGTAGGGGGTCAGATACGCAGTATTTT. Translation: CASSYGRGSDTQYF.

This clone was seen a handful of times. The CDR3 sequence is CASSLAGLADTGELFF. CDR3 nucleotides: TGCGCCAGCAGCTTGGCGGGTCTAGCGGACACCGGGGAGCTGTTTTTT. The chain couples TRBV5-1 to TRBJ2-2, with 7 bases identical to TRBD2. Unmatched junction bases numbered 5, after V lost 0 bases and J lost 3 bases. CDR1 SGHRS and CDR2 YFSETQ come from the germline V gene. The CDR3 is made up of 16 amino acids.

This clone has ten or more counts. The CDR3 region has the DNA TGTGCCAGCAGTTTCCAGGGACAGGGGTCCGGGGAGCTGTTTTTT. Translation: CASSFQGQGSGELFF. The V call is TRBV6-6, the J call TRBJ2-2, with 10 bases that match TRBD1. This CDR3 has 15 amino acids. With 4 bases clipped from V and 6 bases from J, the junction kept 5 bases outside the gene matches. CDR1 is MNHNY, CDR2 SVGAGI, per germline (reference sequence).

This clone was seen a handful of times. This chain joins TRBV7-2 and TRBJ1-4; no firm D call. The CDR3 is 15 residues long. V lost 3 bases, J lost 5 bases, and 13 bases lay in between. The V gene's germline CDR1 is SGHTA and CDR2 FQGNSA. The CDR3 sequence: CASSFQVDQNEKLFF. CDR3 in DNA: TGTGCCAGCAGCTTTCAGGTTGATCAAAATGAAAAACTGTTTTTT.

The table lists this clone with a few counts. J is TRBJ1-2 and V is TRBV6-6; the D gene is possibly TRBD1 (5 bases). V lost 6 bases and J 4 bases, leaving 9 bases between the germline ends. The CDR3 sequence is 12 residues long. Germline V CDR1 and CDR2: MNHNY, SVGAGI (reference sequence). CDR3 coding DNA: TGTGCCAGCAGGGGGACGGTCTATGGCTACACCTTC. Its protein is CASRGTVYGYTF.

This clone came up a few times. Here the CDR3 reads CASSQGTQSRETQYF. CDR3 sequence (DNA): TGTGCCAGCAGCCAAGGGACACAGAGCCGGGAGACCCAGTACTTC. The rearrangement links TRBV9 to TRBJ2-5; the D gene is possibly TRBD1 (6 bases). Germline V CDR1 and CDR2: SGDLS, YYNGEE. V lost 4 bases and J lost 5, with 18 bases in between. The CDR3 is 15 amino acids.